This T cell receptor beta chain comes out of a study of T cells in Graves' hyperthyroidism and ophthalmopathy. Study as a whole: Prior to any treatment, at the point of initial diagnosis, peripheral blood was collected.

TCR beta CDR3 regions were amplified from RNA transcripts. RT-PCR in the first round (using the HTBI primer set) targeted the TCR CDR3. TCRdb processed the multiplex PCR reads anew with MiXCR; each CDR3 protein has one entry. The profile covers some 550,000 distinct CDR3 sequences, with 16% appearing a single time and about 3.5% taken by the ten largest. V was pared by 0 bases and J by 2 bases, with 7 bases between. This CDR3 has 14 amino acids. In germline, CDR1 is DFQATT, CDR2 SNEGSKA (reference sequence). The source material was blood. The TCR was taken from a woman in her thirties or forties with Graves' ophthalmopathy. The chain links TRBV20-1 to TRBJ1-4; a weak D match, TRBD1 (5 bases). Here the CDR3 reads CSARDRVTNEKLFF. For the CDR3, the DNA is TGCAGTGCTAGAGACAGGGTTACTAATGAAAAACTGTTTTTT.